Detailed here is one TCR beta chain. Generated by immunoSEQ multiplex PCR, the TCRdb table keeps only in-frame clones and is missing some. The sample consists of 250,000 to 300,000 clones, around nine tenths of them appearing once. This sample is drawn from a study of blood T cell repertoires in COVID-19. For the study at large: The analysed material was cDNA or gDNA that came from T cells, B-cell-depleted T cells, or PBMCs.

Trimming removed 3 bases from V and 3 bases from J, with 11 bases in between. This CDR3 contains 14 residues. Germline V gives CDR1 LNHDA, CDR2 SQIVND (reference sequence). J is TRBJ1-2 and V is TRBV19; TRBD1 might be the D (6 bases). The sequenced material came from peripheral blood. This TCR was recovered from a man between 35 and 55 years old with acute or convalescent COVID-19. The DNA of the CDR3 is TGTGCCAGTAGTATCAATGAGGGGGACTATGGCTACACCTTC. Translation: CASSINEGDYGYTF. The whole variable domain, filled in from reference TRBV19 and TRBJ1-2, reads DGGITQSPKYLFRKEGQNVTLSCEQNLNHDAMYWYRQDPGQGLRLIYYSQIVNDFQKGDIAEGYSVSREKKESFPLTVTSAQKNPTAFYLCASSINEGDYGYTFGSGTRLTVV.